This is a list of T cell receptor beta chains from one sample in a study of T cell responses to AZD1222 COVID-19 vaccine. Generated by immunoSEQ multiplex PCR, the TCRdb table keeps only in-frame clones and is missing some. The table records over 100,000 clones, around 90% of them present only once. This sample comprised peripheral blood, obtained on day 0 of MenACWY control vaccination. The receptors stem from an adult in good health. Each CDR3 is given with its conserved first and last residue. A D gene is named only where the DNA matches it firmly. Clone size appears in some rows only: once, few, many, or a class for an expanded clone.

clone_size,v_call,cdr3_length,d_call,j_call,cdr3_nt,cdr3_aa
-,TRBV29-1,14,-,TRBJ2-5,TGCAGCGTTGGTGCCAGGGGTTTACAAGAGACCCAGTACTTC,CSVGARGLQETQYF
-,TRBV4-3,14,-,TRBJ2-3,TGCGCCAGCAGCCAAGGAGCGGGCACAGATACGCAGTATTTT,CASSQGAGTDTQYF
few,TRBV13,17,-,TRBJ2-7,TGTGCCAGCAGCCGAGGACGGAGACTAGATCAGTTGCACGAGCAGTACTTC,CASSRGRRLDQLHEQYF
-,TRBV11-2,15,-,TRBJ1-4,TGTGCCAGCAGCTTAACAGAACAGGTTTTTGAAAAACTGTTTTTT,CASSLTEQVFEKLFF
-,TRBV30,14,-,TRBJ2-3,TGTGCCTGGAGTGGGAGCGAGAGCACAGATACGCAGTATTTT,CAWSGSESTDTQYF
-,TRBV7-2,18,-,TRBJ1-5,TGTGCCAGCAGCTTGTACCGAACCAGAACTGGAGGGGGTCAGCCCCAGCATTTT,CASSLYRTRTGGGQPQHF
-,TRBV4-2,16,-,TRBJ1-3,TGTGCCAGCAGCCAAGATGGTGGCAGGGTAGGAAACACCATATATTTT,CASSQDGGRVGNTIYF
-,TRBV28,13,-,TRBJ1-4,TGTGCCAGCAGACTGGACAGCAATGAAAAACTGTTTTTT,CASRLDSNEKLFF
-,TRBV6-5,12,-,TRBJ1-1,TGTGCCAGCTCAGTGGATGACACTGAAGCTTTCTTT,CASSVDDTEAFF
-,TRBV7-3,14,-,TRBJ2-7,TGTGCCAGCAGCTTAGTGGGTGACTCCTACGAGCAGTACTTC,CASSLVGDSYEQYF
-,TRBV5-4,14,-,TRBJ2-7,TGTGCCAGCAGCTTGGTTGGGCAGATCTACGAGCAGTACTTC,CASSLVGQIYEQYF
-,TRBV19,15,-,TRBJ1-5,TGTGCCAGTAGGGACCGACAGTATAGCAATCAGCCCCAGCATTTT,CASRDRQYSNQPQHF
-,TRBV12-3/TRBV12-4,13,TRBD1,TRBJ1-4,TGTGCCAGCCTGGGACAGACTAATGAAAAACTGTTTTTT,CASLGQTNEKLFF
-,TRBV7-9,12,TRBD1,TRBJ2-2,TGTGCCACCAACCGGGACAGCGGGGAGCTGTTTTTT,CATNRDSGELFF
-,TRBV3-1/TRBV3-2,11,-,TRBJ2-7,TGTGCCAGCAGCTCCCTTTACGAGCAGTACTTC,CASSSLYEQYF
-,TRBV3-1/TRBV3-2,14,-,TRBJ2-5,TGTGCCAGCAGCCAAGTTGCCAGACAAGAGACCCAGTACTTC,CASSQVARQETQYF
-,TRBV30,14,TRBD2,TRBJ2-2,TGTGCCTGGAGTTCTGGACTAGAGGACGGGGAGCTGTTTTTT,CAWSSGLEDGELFF
-,TRBV7-9,14,TRBD1,TRBJ2-7,TGTGCCAGCAGCTTTGCGGGACAGGGCTACGAGCAGTACTTC,CASSFAGQGYEQYF
-,TRBV21-1,16,-,TRBJ1-5,TGTGCCAGCAGCAACCCTTTGAGGGAAGGGGATCAGCCCCAGCATTTT,CASSNPLREGDQPQHF
-,TRBV7-2,14,-,TRBJ2-7,TGTGCCAGCAGCTTAGATCCAGGAACCTACGAGCAGTACTTC,CASSLDPGTYEQYF
-,TRBV5-4,15,TRBD1,TRBJ1-2,TGTGCCAGCAGCGGGACAGGGGGCTCGCACTATGGCTACACCTTC,CASSGTGGSHYGYTF
-,TRBV9,15,-,TRBJ1-5,TGTGCCAGCAGCGGACGGGGGGATAGCAATCAGCCCCAGCATTTT,CASSGRGDSNQPQHF
-,TRBV27,16,TRBD1,TRBJ1-2,TGTGCCAGCAGTCTGCGGTGGGACAGGGATAACTATGGCTACACCTTC,CASSLRWDRDNYGYTF
-,TRBV4-3,16,-,TRBJ1-1,TGCGCCAGCAGCCAAGATTGGGGTCTCCTGAACACTGAAGCTTTCTTT,CASSQDWGLLNTEAFF
once,TRBV3-1/TRBV3-2,12,-,TRBJ1-1,TGTGCCAGCAGCCAACAGAACACTGAAGCTTTCTTT,CASSQQNTEAFF
once,TRBV6-2/TRBV6-3,16,TRBD1,TRBJ2-1,TGTGCCAGCAGTAAGTTTACGGGACAGACAAGGGGTGAGCAGTTCTTC,CASSKFTGQTRGEQFF
-,TRBV4-1,15,TRBD2,TRBJ2-3,TGCGCCAGCAGCCGGACTAGCGGGGACACAGATACGCAGTATTTT,CASSRTSGDTDTQYF
-,TRBV4-1,16,-,TRBJ1-2,TGCGCCAGCAGCCCACAATTCGGGGGGATTACCGGTGGCTACACCTTC,CASSPQFGGITGGYTF
once,TRBV15,15,TRBD1,TRBJ1-1,TGTGCCACCAGCAGTAAGACAGGGCTCCCCCCTGAAGCTTTCTTT,CATSSKTGLPPEAFF
once,TRBV5-6,18,TRBD2,TRBJ2-1,TGTGCCAGCAGCTGGGGACTAGCGGGATTAGGGACCTACAATGAGCAGTTCTTC,CASSWGLAGLGTYNEQFF
-,TRBV19,14,TRBD1,TRBJ2-4,TGTGCCAGTAGTTCACAGGGGGTAGAGGACATTCAGTACTTC,CASSSQGVEDIQYF
few,TRBV3-1/TRBV3-2,13,-,TRBJ2-3,TGTGCCAGCAGCCAGTTGAGCGGTGGGACGCAGTATTTT,CASSQLSGGTQYF
-,TRBV4-2,16,TRBD1,TRBJ1-1,TGTGCCAGCAGCCAGGATAACAGGGGGCGCAGGCCTGAAGCTTTCTTT,CASSQDNRGRRPEAFF
-,TRBV4-2,17,TRBD2,TRBJ2-3,TGTGCCAGCAGTCCTATTGGGACTAGCGGGACCCCAGATACGCAGTATTTT,CASSPIGTSGTPDTQYF
once,TRBV18,14,-,TRBJ1-5,TGTGCCAGCTCACCAGGCGGGGCCAATCAGCCCCAGCATTTT,CASSPGGANQPQHF
-,TRBV6-1,15,TRBD1,TRBJ1-5,TGTGCCAGCAGTGAAGCGAAAGGGGGCGGGGGCCTCCAGCATTTT,CASSEAKGGGGLQHF
-,TRBV28,16,TRBD2,TRBJ2-5,TGTGCCAGCAGTTTAGTACTAGCGGGGCTTGGTGAGACCCAGTACTTC,CASSLVLAGLGETQYF
few,TRBV4-3,15,TRBD1,TRBJ1-4,TGCGCCAGCAGCCAGACAGGGGGAATTGGGGAAAAACTGTTTTTT,CASSQTGGIGEKLFF
-,TRBV18,11,-,TRBJ2-7,TGTGCCAGCTCACCTTCCCACGAGCAGTACTTC,CASSPSHEQYF
-,TRBV4-3,16,-,TRBJ1-5,TGCGCCAGCAGCCCCCAAGCCAGGGCCGGGGGTCAGCCCCAGCATTTT,CASSPQARAGGQPQHF